This T cell receptor beta chain was recorded in a study of blood T cell repertoires in COVID-19 (dated by TCRdb to 2020 to 2022). For the wider study: Collaborator samples came from the United States, Italy and Spain and covered acute and convalescent phases of COVID-19. The material from the prospective study consisted of cDNA or gDNA derived from T cells, B-cell-depleted T cells, or PBMCs. The dataset comprised deeply sampled blood TCRbeta repertoires from subjects exposed to, actively infected with, or recovered from COVID-19. The repertoires were released in a freely available public database intended as a resource for research on the immune response to SARS-CoV-2. Samples came from the ongoing ImmuneRACE study (first 160 participants) plus 1,254 subjects from 6 global collaborators. Nearly every sample came with metadata listing a de-identified subject ID, COVID-19 status, age in years and sex. Where HLA class I and class II types were available, the types were taken from metadata supplied by the sample provider, not from assay-based typing.

As to this clone: It has no known antigen specificity. No base-level quality is on record; no much larger clone is a single base apart.

Participants in the prospective study were enrolled through a virtual design, were aged roughly 18 to 100 years, and lived in some 24 United States geographic areas. To assign participants to cohorts, the prospective study relied on clinical history that participants themselves reported in a screening survey and a study questionnaire. Recovered participants in ImmuneRACE Cohort 3 were defined by two consecutive negative NP/OP PCR tests, clearance by a healthcare professional, or resolution of symptoms. Each participant in the prospective study had whole blood, serum and a nasopharyngeal or oropharyngeal swab collected by mobile phlebotomists. Additional blood draws and questionnaires over an approximately two-month period could optionally be provided by prospective study participants. Before DNA extraction, blood samples from the prospective study were shipped at room temperature or frozen. TCRbeta CDR3 regions were amplified from genomic DNA using the immunoSEQ Assay, a bias-controlled multiplex PCR. Regarding the original processing steps: Within the assay, amplification of reference gene primers was used to estimate how many nucleated cells each sample contained. To quantify the absolute abundance of each unique TCRbeta CDR3 rearrangement, sequence reads were collapsed and filtered. For each sample, productive Simpson clonality was calculated by taking the square root of Simpson's diversity index across productive rearrangements. Held by TCRdb, this immuneACCESS table contains in-frame sequences only and omits some clones. Under half of the omission traces to an unresolved V gene where checked; the cause of the rest is unknown. Clone size and V and J calls were adopted from that table, with D and trimming inferred from the DNA. This sample holds over 300,000 clones; 70% to 90% were observed only once. The ten largest make up under 2.5% of the sample.

CDR1 SGHNT and CDR2 YENEEA are derived from the germline V gene. The CDR3 has 15 amino acids, counting the end cysteine and phenylalanine. Only the CDR3 region is kept as DNA, spanning 45 bases read in frame from base 1. V is trimmed back by 5 bases and J by 5 bases, and the junction contains 8 bases that no gene match accounts for. The paper as a whole reports these results and caveats: Clinical and demographic metadata were provided uncurated, with the amount varying by source and participant.

The chain uses TRBV11-3 and TRBJ2-1, with 8 bases in between that match TRBD1. The TCR sequence derives from a man aged 30 to 39 who had recovered from COVID-19. Sequencing was done on a sample of PBMCs or T cells enriched from blood (not recorded which). The CDR3 region reads CASSPGQGNHNEQFF. The nucleotides read TGTGCCAGCAGCCCAGGACAGGGAAACCACAATGAGCAGTTCTTC. Reference TRBV11-3 and TRBJ2-1 proteins supply the regions before and after the CDR3; the full variable domain is: EAGVVQSPRYKIIEKKQPVAFWCNPISGHNTLYWYLQNLGQGPELLIRYENEEAVDDSQLPKDRFSAERLKGVDSTLKIQPAELGDSAVYLCASSPGQGNHNEQFFGPGTRLTVL.